The 14 T cell receptor beta chains given below trace back to one sample, sequenced in a study of cytomegalovirus exposure and HLA in healthy donors. Use of 60 Vbeta and 13 Jbeta primers characterized the PCR. Measured with immunoSEQ multiplex PCR; TCRdb has only the in-frame clones, and not every one. The profile shows around 170,000 clones, roughly four fifths of them singletons. What was sequenced was PBMCs. These receptors all come from a woman aged 45-65 years in good health and CMV-seronegative.

This clone has more than one count but fewer than ten. V usage is TRBV5-4 and J usage is TRBJ2-7, with 12 bases identical to TRBD1. This CDR3 is 15 amino acids long. V dropped 4 bases and J dropped 5; count of bases not matched to a gene: 7. Germline CDR1 SGHNT, CDR2 YYREEE (reference sequence). The CDR3 sequence: CASSHPGTGGHEQYF. CDR3 coding DNA: TGTGCCAGCAGCCATCCCGGGACAGGGGGCCACGAGCAGTACTTC.

This clone showed up just a few times. The chain has TRBV5-4 and TRBJ2-3, with 7 bases identical to TRBD2. The CDR3 covers 15 residues. Trimming at V came to 4 bases and at J to 2 bases, leaving 7 bases not matched to a gene. CDR1 and CDR2 from the germline V gene are SGHNT and YYREEE (reference sequence). CDR3 protein: CASSGTTSNTDTQYF. The CDR3 DNA is TGTGCCAGCAGCGGGACTACGTCAAACACAGATACGCAGTATTTT.

The chain links TRBV4-2 to TRBJ2-5; no reliable D call. TRBJ2-7 matches the DNA end more closely, so the J call is doubtful. The CDR3 runs to 15 residues. The V gene's germline CDR1 is LGHNA and CDR2 YNFKEQ. In DNA, the CDR3 is TGTGCCAGCAGCCAAGATCCCCAGATAAACTACGAGCAGTACTTC. Translation gives CASSQDPQINYEQYF.

The rearrangement uses TRBV28 and TRBJ2-7, with TRBD1 as a possible D gene (6 bases). The CDR3 totals 14 residues. Trimming cost V 1 base and J 5 bases, with 12 bases left between them. The germline V gene encodes CDR1 MDHEN and CDR2 SYDVKM. The CDR3 DNA is TGTGCCAGCAGTTTATTTTACAGGGCAGACGAGCAGTACTTC. Its translation is CASSLFYRADEQYF.

J is TRBJ1-3 and V is TRBV28; no clear D. Between the trimmed V and J ends, which lost 6 bases and 1 base, there was a span of 13 bases. This CDR3 contains 15 residues. Germline-derived CDR1 and CDR2 are MDHEN and SYDVKM. CDR3 loop: CASSSAAISGNTIYF. CDR3 nucleotide sequence: TGTGCCAGCAGCTCCGCGGCCATTTCTGGAAACACCATATATTTT.

This clone showed up just a few times. The V gene is TRBV2, the J gene TRBJ2-2; the match to TRBD1 covers 7 bases. This CDR3 is built from 17 residues. The V segment lost 0 bases and the J segment 5 bases; nucleotides outside the gene matches: 9. The germline V gene encodes CDR1 SNHLY and CDR2 FYNNEI. This chain's CDR3 is CASSEAQLGQLTGELFF. The CDR3, as DNA: TGTGCCAGCAGTGAAGCGCAATTGGGACAGCTAACCGGGGAGCTGTTTTTT.

This clone has just one count. The chain carries TRBV5-4 and TRBJ2-1; no firm D call. V lost 5 bases, J lost 7 bases, and 13 bases lay in between. Germline-derived CDR1 and CDR2 are SGHNT and YYREEE (reference sequence). The CDR3 is 13 residues long. DNA of the CDR3: TGTGCCAGCAGACCAGGTGCCGGAAATGAGCAGTTCTTC. The encoded protein is CASRPGAGNEQFF.

The chain combines TRBV29-1 with TRBJ2-4; no definite D call. Germline CDR1 and CDR2: SQVTM and ANQGSEA. V was trimmed by 4 bases and J by 0 bases, leaving 7 bases between them. The CDR3 totals 13 residues. CDR3 loop: CSVAPLAKNIQYF. The CDR3 bases are TGCAGCGTTGCCCCACTAGCCAAAAACATTCAGTACTTC.

The chain joins TRBV21-1 to TRBJ1-1; TRBD1, the table's D call, was not compared with the DNA. TRBV21-1 is annotated as a pseudogene. The CDR3 covers 16 residues. The CDR3 region is CASSKAGTGLETEAFF. The DNA of the CDR3 is TGTGCCAGCAGCAAAGCCGGAACAGGGTTGGAGACTGAAGCTTTCTTT.

In its sample, this clone was seen once. This rearrangement joins TRBV7-2 to TRBJ2-5, with 8 bases identical to TRBD1. CDR3 length: 15 amino acids. Trimming cost V 1 base and J 5 bases; bases outside gene matches: 6. Germline V gene data show CDR1 as SGHTA and CDR2 as FQGNSA. CDR3 in amino acids: CASSLVTGVGETQYF. Written as DNA, the CDR3 is TGTGCCAGCAGCTTAGTGACAGGGGTCGGGGAGACCCAGTACTTC. The complete variable domain, with remaining parts taken from reference TRBV7-2 and TRBJ2-5, reads GAGVSQSPSNKVTEKGKDVELRCDPISGHTALYWYRQSLGQGLEFLIYFQGNSAPDKSGLPSDRFSAERTGGSVSTLTIQRTQQEDSAVYLCASSLVTGVGETQYFGPGTRLLVL.

This chain joins TRBV9 and TRBJ1-2; D ambiguous. Germline V gene data show CDR1 as SGDLS and CDR2 as YYNGEE. V was clipped by 1 base and J by 4 bases, with 8 bases between them. The CDR3 is made up of 13 amino acids. CDR3 DNA: TGTGCCAGCAGCGTAAGACTGGGCTATGGCTACACCTTC. This codes for CASSVRLGYGYTF.

The J gene is TRBJ1-6, the V gene TRBV9; D is uncertain. The CDR3 sequence is 15 residues long. Trimming stripped 3 bases from V and 6 bases from J, with 13 bases between. Germline V gene data show CDR1 as SGDLS and CDR2 as YYNGEE. The CDR3 DNA reads TGTGCCAGCAGCGCGGCCACTATCAGTAATTCACCCCTCCACTTT. This encodes CASSAATISNSPLHF.

This clone was seen just once. The CDR3 loop reads CASSRTRRQGFGNTIYF. The CDR3 DNA is TGTGCCAGCAGTAGAACCCGCAGACAGGGCTTTGGAAACACCATATATTTT. The chain is built from TRBV27 and TRBJ1-3, with 7 nucleotides matching TRBD1. V was pared by 5 bases and J by 3 bases, with 13 bases of the junction left unmatched. The V gene's germline CDR1 is MNHEY and CDR2 SMNVEV (reference sequence). This CDR3 region has 17 residues.

The V call is TRBV2, the J call TRBJ2-3; D is perhaps TRBD1 (6 bases). The germline V gene has CDR1 SNHLY and CDR2 FYNNEI. The CDR3 has 15 residues. V was cut by 7 bases and J by 1 base, with 15 bases left in between. CDR3 DNA sequence: TGTGCCAGCACCCCTAGGGGGAAGGGCACAGATACGCAGTATTTT. The encoded protein is CASTPRGKGTDTQYF.